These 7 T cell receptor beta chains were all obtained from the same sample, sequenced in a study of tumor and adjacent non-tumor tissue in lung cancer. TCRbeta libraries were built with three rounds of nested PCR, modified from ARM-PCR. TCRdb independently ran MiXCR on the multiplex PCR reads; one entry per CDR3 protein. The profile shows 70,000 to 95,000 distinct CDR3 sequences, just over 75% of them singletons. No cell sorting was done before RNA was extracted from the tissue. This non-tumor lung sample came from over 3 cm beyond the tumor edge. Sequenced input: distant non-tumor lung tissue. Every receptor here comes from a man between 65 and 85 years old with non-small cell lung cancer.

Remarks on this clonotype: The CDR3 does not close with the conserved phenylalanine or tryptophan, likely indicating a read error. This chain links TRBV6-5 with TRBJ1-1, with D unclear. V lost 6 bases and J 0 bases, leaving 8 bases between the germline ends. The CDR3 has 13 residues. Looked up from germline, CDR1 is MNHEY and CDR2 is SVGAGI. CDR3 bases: TGTGCCAGCAGAGGACGCTTGAACACTGAAGCTTTCTAT. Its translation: CASRGRLNTEAFY.

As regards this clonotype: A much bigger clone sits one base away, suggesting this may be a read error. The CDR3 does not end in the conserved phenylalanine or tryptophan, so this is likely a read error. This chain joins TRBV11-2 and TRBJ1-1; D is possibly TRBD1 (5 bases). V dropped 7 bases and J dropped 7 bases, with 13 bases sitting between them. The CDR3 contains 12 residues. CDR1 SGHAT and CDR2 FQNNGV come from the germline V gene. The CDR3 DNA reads TGTGCCAGCACATTGAGGGGTAATGAAGCTTTCGTT. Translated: CASTLRGNEAFV.

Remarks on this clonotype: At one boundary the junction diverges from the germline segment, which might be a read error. The DNA for the CDR3 is TGTGCCAGCAGTTCCAAACGCGGGACAGACTCCAATTCATCCCTCCGCTTT. This sequence encodes CASSSKRGTDSNSSLRF. V gene TRBV11-3 combines with J gene TRBJ1-6, with TRBD1 identical over 7 bases. Germline lookup yields CDR1 SGHNT and CDR2 YENEEA. The length of the CDR3 is 17 residues.

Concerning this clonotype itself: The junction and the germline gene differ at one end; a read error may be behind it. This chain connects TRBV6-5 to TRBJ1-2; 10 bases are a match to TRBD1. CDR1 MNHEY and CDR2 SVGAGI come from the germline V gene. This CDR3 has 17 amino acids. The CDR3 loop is CASNYSITGQGDYGYTF. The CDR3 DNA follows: TGTGCCAGCAATTACTCGATTACCGGACAGGGGGACTATGGCTACACCTTC.

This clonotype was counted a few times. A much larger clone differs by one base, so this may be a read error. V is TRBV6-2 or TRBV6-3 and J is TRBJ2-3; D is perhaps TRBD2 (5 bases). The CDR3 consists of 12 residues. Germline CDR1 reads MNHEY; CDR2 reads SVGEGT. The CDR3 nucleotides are TGTACCAGCAGCAGTTCGGGGGATACGCAGTATTTT. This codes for CTSSSSGDTQYF.

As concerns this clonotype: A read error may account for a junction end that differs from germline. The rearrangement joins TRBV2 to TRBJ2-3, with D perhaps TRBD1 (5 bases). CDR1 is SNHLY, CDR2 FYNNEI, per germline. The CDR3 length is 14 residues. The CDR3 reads CVSSVDISTDTQYF. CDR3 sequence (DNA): TGTGTCAGCAGTGTGGACATCAGCACAGATACGCAGTATTTT.

In DNA, the CDR3 is TGTGCCAGCAGCCCTAGACTAGCGGGGGCGCATCGAGCCACGCAGTATTTT. Its protein is CASSPRLAGAHRATQYF. This chain connects TRBV11-2 to TRBJ2-3; 12 nucleotides match TRBD2. The CDR3 is 17 residues long. V shed 5 bases, J shed 9 bases, and the junction held 15 bases outside the gene matches. The germline V gene encodes CDR1 SGHAT and CDR2 FQNNGV. Full variable domain (remainder filled in from reference TRBV11-2 and TRBJ2-3): EAGVAQSPRYKIIEKRQSVAFWCNPISGHATLYWYQQILGQGPKLLIQFQNNGVVDDSQLPKDRFSAERLKGVDSTLKIQPAKLEDSAVYLCASSPRLAGAHRATQYFGPGTRLTVL.